The text below deals with one T cell receptor beta chain. No cell sorting was done before RNA was extracted from the tissue. This non-tumor lung sample came from over 3 cm beyond the tumor edge. The data are from a study of tumor and adjacent non-tumor tissue in lung cancer. Looking at the study overall: There were around eleven adenocarcinoma, a couple of squamous cell carcinoma and 1 small cell lung cancer cases.

The length of the CDR3 is 14 residues. The germline CDR1 and CDR2 sequences are KGHSH and LQKENI. Trimming cost V 5 bases and J 7 bases; bases outside gene matches: 5. The library came from three nested PCR rounds adapted from ARM-PCR protocols. TCRdb reanalysed the multiplex PCR reads using MiXCR and keeps one entry per CDR3 protein. The sample lists around 39,000 distinct CDR3 sequences, 60% occurring once. This TCR came from a man in his fifties with non-small cell lung cancer. Sample: distant non-tumor lung tissue. The rearrangement joins TRBV18 to TRBJ2-1; 10 bases align to TRBD1. The CDR3 coding sequence is TGTGCCAGCTCAACGGGACAGGGGTTGAATGAGCAGTTCTTC. This gives the protein CASSTGQGLNEQFF.